This T cell receptor (beta chain) was captured in a study of post-analysis software for immune sequencing data. Study-wide background: Relapsing-remitting, secondary progressive and progressive-relapsing courses of multiple sclerosis were included. Findings of the study overall: Samples made in the same batch grouped tightly together by F measure. Normalized Chao1 diversity was significantly lower in multiple sclerosis patients than in controls.

cDNA libraries for TCR beta contained unique molecular identifiers. Each CDR3 protein is one row after TCRdb ran MiXCR on the PCR reads. The sample consists of hundreds of thousands of distinct CDR3 sequences, 40% to 55% of them appearing once. In the case of this clonotype: As yet, its antigen is unknown.

This TCR derives from a girl aged 5 to 17 with multiple sclerosis. Material: blood.

CDR3 region: CSASNGGYGYTF. The CDR3 DNA reads as TGCAGTGCTAGTAATGGAGGGTATGGCTACACCTTC. The V and J genes are TRBV20-1 and TRBJ1-2; D remains unclear. The CDR3 loop spans 12 amino acids. Germline V gives CDR1 DFQATT, CDR2 SNEGSKA (reference sequence). Deletions cut 3 bases from V and 5 bases from J, with 10 bases between.